This T cell receptor (beta chain) was documented in a study of shared clonotypes between healthy human individuals. Germline V gene sequence: CDR1 SGHRS, CDR2 YFSETQ. The CDR3 length is 14 residues. J gave up 3 bases and V 3 bases, and 6 bases lay outside the gene matches. Original analysis: ImmunoSEQ output lacked quality scores and full-length reads, limiting matched filtering. TCRdb keeps only in-frame clones here, not all; method: immunoSEQ multiplex PCR. V and J calls and clone size are as listed in that table; D and trimming were resolved from the DNA. This table holds 2 million to 2.5 million clones, roughly 92% found once. Study outcomes and limitations: For naive CD4 cells, 4% to 5% of clonotypes were shared across a few donors. Larger estimated richness was generally recorded for naive subsets relative to memory subsets.

As for this clone: Its specificity is unknown.

This sequence was found in a man between 18 and 35 years old in good health. Some clones in this sample may be carry-over from other donors' samples. Sequencing used naive CD4+ T cells from PBMCs. Subset indicated: CD45RA+ positively selected. V usage is TRBV5-1 and J usage is TRBJ2-7; TRBD1 aligns across 7 bases. CDR3 in DNA: TGCGCCAGCAGCTCTCGACAGGGTCACTACGAGCAGTACTTC. It encodes CASSSRQGHYEQYF.